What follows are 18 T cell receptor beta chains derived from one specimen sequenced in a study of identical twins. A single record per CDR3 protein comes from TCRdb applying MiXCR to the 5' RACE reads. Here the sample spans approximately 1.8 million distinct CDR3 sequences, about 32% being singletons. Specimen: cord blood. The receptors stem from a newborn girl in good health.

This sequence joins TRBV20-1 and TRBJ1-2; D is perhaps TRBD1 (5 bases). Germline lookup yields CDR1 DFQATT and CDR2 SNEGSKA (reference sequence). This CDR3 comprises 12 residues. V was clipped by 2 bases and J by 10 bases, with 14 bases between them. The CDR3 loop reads CSARRQGSSYTF. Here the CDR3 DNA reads TGCAGTGCTAGAAGGCAGGGATCTTCCTACACCTTC.

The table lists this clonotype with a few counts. CDR3: CSARDLQGLGYGYTF. As DNA, the CDR3 is TGCAGTGCTAGAGATCTGCAGGGTTTGGGGTATGGCTACACCTTC. This rearrangement joins TRBV20-1 to TRBJ1-2, with D tentatively TRBD1 (5 bases). The germline CDR1 and CDR2 sequences are DFQATT and SNEGSKA (reference sequence). V dropped 0 bases and J dropped 5 bases, with 16 bases sitting between them. The CDR3 is made up of 15 amino acids.

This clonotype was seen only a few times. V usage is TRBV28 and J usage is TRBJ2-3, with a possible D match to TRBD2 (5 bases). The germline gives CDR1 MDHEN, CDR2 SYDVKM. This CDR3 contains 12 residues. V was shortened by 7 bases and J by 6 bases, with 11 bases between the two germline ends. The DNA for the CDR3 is TGTGCCAGCAAACAACCGGGGGATACGCAGTATTTT. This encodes CASKQPGDTQYF.

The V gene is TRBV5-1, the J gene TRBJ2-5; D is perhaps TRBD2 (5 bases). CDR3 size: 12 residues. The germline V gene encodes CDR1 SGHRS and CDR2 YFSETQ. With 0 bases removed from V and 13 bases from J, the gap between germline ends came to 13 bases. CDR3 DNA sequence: TGCGCCAGCAGCTTGGTGGGAGACACCGCGTACTTC. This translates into CASSLVGDTAYF.

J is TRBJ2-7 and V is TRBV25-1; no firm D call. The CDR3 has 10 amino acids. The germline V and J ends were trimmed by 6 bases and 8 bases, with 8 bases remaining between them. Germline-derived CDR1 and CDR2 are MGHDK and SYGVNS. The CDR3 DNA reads TGTGCCAGCAGCGAAGAAAAGCAGTACTTC. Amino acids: CASSEEKQYF.

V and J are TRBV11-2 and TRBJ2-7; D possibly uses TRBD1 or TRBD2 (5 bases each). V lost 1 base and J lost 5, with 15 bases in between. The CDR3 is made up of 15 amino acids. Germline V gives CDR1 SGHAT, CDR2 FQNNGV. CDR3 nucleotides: TGTGCCAGCAGCTTAGGCAGGGAAGGACTCCACGAGCAGTACTTC. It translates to CASSLGREGLHEQYF.

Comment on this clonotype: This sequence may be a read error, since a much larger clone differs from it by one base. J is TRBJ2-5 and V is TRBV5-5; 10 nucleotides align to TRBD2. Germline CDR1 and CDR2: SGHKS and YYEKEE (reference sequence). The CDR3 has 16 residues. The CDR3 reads CASSSGLAVYQEAQYF. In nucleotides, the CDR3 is TGTGCCAGCAGCTCAGGACTAGCGGTGTACCAAGAGGCCCAGTACTTC.

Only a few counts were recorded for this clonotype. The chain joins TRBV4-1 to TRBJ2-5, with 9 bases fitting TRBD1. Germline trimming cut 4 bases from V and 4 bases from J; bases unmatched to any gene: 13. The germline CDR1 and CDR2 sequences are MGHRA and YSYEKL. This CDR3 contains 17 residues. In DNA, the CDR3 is TGCGCCAGCAGCCGACGTAGTAGACAACAGGGGGCAGAGACCCAGTACTTC. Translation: CASSRRSRQQGAETQYF.

CDR3 protein: CASSDSGRARTDTQYF. CDR3 DNA sequence: TGTGCCAGCAGTGATAGCGGGAGGGCCCGCACAGATACGCAGTATTTT. This rearrangement joins TRBV6-1 to TRBJ2-3; 11 bases are shared with TRBD2. The ends lost 3 bases at V and 1 base at J; junction bases unmatched: 3. The length of the CDR3 is 16 residues. CDR1 MNHNS and CDR2 SASEGT come from the germline V gene.

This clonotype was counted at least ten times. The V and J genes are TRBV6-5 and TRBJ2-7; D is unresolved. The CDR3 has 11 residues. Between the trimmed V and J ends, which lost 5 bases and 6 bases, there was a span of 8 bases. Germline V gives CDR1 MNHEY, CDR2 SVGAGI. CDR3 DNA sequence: TGTGCCAGCAGTAACCAGGCCGAGCAGTACTTC. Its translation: CASSNQAEQYF.

The CDR3 nucleotides are TGTGCCAGCAGCTTAGTAGGGGTCGGGGGCACTGAAGCTTTCTTT. Translating it yields CASSLVGVGGTEAFF. The chain uses TRBV7-8 and TRBJ1-1; D perhaps matches TRBD1 (5 bases). This CDR3 is built from 15 residues. Germline values: CDR1 SGHVS, CDR2 FQNEAQ. Trimming shortened V by 1 base and J by 4 bases, and 13 bases separated the two germline ends.

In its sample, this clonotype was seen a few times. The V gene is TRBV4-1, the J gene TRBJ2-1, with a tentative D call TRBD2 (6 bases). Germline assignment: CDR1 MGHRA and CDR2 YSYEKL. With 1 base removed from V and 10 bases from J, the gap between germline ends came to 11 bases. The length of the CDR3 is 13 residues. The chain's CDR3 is CASSQVGSGEQFF. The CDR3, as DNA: TGCGCCAGCAGCCAAGTCGGGAGTGGCGAGCAGTTCTTC.

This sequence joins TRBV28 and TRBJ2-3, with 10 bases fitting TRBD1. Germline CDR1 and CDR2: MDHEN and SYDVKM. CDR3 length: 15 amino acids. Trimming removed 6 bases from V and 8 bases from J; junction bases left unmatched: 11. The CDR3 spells CASSPDRGRRGTQYF. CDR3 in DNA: TGTGCCAGCAGCCCTGACAGGGGGCGCAGAGGTACGCAGTATTTT. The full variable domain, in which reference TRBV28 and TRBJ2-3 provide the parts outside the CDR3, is DVKVTQSSRYLVKRTGEKVFLECVQDMDHENMFWYRQDPGLGLRLIYFSYDVKMKEKGDIPEGYSVSREKKERFSLILESASTNQTSMYLCASSPDRGRRGTQYFGPGTRLTVL.

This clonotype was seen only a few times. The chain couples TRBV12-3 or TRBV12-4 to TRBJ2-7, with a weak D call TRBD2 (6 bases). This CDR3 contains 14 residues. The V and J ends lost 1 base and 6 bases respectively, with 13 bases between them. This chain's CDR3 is CASSLGSLGGEQYF. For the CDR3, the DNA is TGTGCCAGCAGTTTAGGGTCGTTGGGAGGCGAGCAGTACTTC.

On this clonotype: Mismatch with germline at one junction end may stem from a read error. The CDR3 DNA reads TGCAGTGCTAGAGACCAGTCTTCTAGCGGGAGAAGGAGTAAAAGCATTCAGTACTTC. Encoded protein: CSARDQSSSGRRSKSIQYF. V is TRBV20-1 and J is TRBJ2-7; 10 positions match TRBD2. The tail of the sequence fits TRBJ2-4 better, so the J call may be wrong. CDR3 length: 19 amino acids. CDR1 and CDR2 from the germline V gene are DFQATT and SNEGSKA (reference sequence).

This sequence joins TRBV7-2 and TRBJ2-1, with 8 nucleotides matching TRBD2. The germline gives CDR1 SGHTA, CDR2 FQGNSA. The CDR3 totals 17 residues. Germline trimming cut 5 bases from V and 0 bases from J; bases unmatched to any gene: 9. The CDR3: CASSPLTSGPSYNEQFF. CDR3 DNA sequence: TGTGCCAGCAGCCCCCTTACTAGCGGCCCCTCCTACAATGAGCAGTTCTTC. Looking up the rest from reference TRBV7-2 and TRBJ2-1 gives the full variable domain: GAGVSQSPSNKVTEKGKDVELRCDPISGHTALYWYRQSLGQGLEFLIYFQGNSAPDKSGLPSDRFSAERTGGSVSTLTIQRTQQEDSAVYLCASSPLTSGPSYNEQFFGPGTRLTVL.

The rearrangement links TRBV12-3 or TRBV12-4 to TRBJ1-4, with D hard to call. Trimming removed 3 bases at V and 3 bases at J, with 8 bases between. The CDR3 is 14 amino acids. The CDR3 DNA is TGTGCCAGCAGTTTGGACCTCTCTAATGAAAAACTGTTTTTT. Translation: CASSLDLSNEKLFF.

The CDR3 spells CASTRGERPHYNEQFF. The CDR3 DNA reads as TGTGCCAGCACCCGGGGGGAGCGCCCACACTACAATGAGCAGTTCTTC. This chain uses TRBV12-3 or TRBV12-4 with TRBJ2-1; TRBD2 matches 7 bases. This CDR3 is 16 amino acids long. The V segment lost 7 bases and the J segment 3 bases; nucleotides outside the gene matches: 12.